The clone carrying this TCR beta chain appeared once. Its antigen is as yet unknown. The treatment: approximately 10-day PBMC culture with coronavirus spike peptide pools or control peptides (ViraFEST assay). V gave up 4 bases and J gave up 6 bases; unmatched junction bases: 11. Germline values: CDR1 SGHRS, CDR2 YFSETQ. The length of the CDR3 is 15 residues. Cultured CD4+ T cell DNA was sequenced using the Oncomine TCR Beta short-read assay. In TCRdb, the PCR reads were re-called with MiXCR into one record per CDR3 protein. Seen here are fewer than 5,500 distinct CDR3 sequences, about a fifth observed once, and the top ten hold roughly 50%. The entry originates in a study of vaccination and CD4 T cells after COVID-19. As for the study in general: Timing of post-vaccine sample collection was a median 72 days after dose two, with a range of 14 to 241. Overlapping spike peptides from SARS-CoV-2, HCoV-NL63, HCoV-OC43 and HCoV-229E served to stimulate the cells.

The rearrangement links TRBV5-1 to TRBJ1-2; 8 bases are shared with TRBD1. The sample here was CD4+ T cells from blood, cultured in vitro, taken after SARS-CoV-2 vaccination. The source is a human donor who had recovered from COVID-19. CDR3 DNA: TGCGCCAGCAGCCCCACAGGGGGACAATACGATGGCTACACCTTC. Translating gives CASSPTGGQYDGYTF.